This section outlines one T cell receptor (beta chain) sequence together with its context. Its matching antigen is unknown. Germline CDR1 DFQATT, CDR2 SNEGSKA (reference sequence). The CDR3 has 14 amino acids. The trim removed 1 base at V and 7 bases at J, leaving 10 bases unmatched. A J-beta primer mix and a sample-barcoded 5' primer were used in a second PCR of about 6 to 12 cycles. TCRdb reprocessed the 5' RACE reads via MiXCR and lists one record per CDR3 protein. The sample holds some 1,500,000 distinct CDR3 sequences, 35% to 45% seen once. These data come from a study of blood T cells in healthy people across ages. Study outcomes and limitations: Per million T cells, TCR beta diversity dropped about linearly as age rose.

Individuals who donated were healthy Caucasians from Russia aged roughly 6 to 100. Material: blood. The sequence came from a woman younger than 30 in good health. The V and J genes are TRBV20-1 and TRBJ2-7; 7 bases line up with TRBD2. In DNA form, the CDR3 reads TGCAGTGCTAGAGGGCTAGCGGTTTACAATGAGCAGTACTTC. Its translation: CSARGLAVYNEQYF.